These 4 T cell receptor beta chains originate from one sample sequenced in a study of T cells in Graves' hyperthyroidism and ophthalmopathy. Researchers took RNA transcripts and amplified the TCR beta CDR3 regions from them. RT-PCR in the first round (using the HTBI primer set) targeted the TCR CDR3. MiXCR, applied by TCRdb to the multiplex PCR reads, yields one record per CDR3 protein. The table records under 550,000 distinct CDR3 sequences, roughly an eighth of them present only once. The sequenced material came from blood. Source of these receptors: a woman between 18 and 30 years old with Graves' hyperthyroidism.

This chain joins TRBV7-3 and TRBJ2-7; 14 bases agree with TRBD2. The CDR3 runs 15 residues. V dropped 5 bases and J dropped 6; count of bases not matched to a gene: 6. In germline, CDR1 is SGHTA, CDR2 FQGTGA. CDR3 sequence: CASSVSGTSGSEQYF. The CDR3, as DNA: TGTGCCAGCAGCGTCTCCGGGACTAGCGGGAGCGAGCAGTACTTC.

The J gene is TRBJ2-2, the V gene TRBV10-3; weak D call: TRBD2 (6 bases). V shed 6 bases and J shed 0 bases, with 11 bases lying between them. Germline CDR1 and CDR2: ENHRY and SYGVKD. CDR3 length: 15 amino acids. The CDR3 protein is CAISERLANTGELFF. Here the CDR3 DNA reads TGTGCCATCAGCGAGAGACTAGCGAACACCGGGGAGCTGTTTTTT.

The chain carries TRBV7-2 and TRBJ2-1; 9 bases map to TRBD2. This CDR3 region has 18 residues. V was clipped by 2 bases and J by 10 bases; unmatched bases: 18. Germline V gene sequence: CDR1 SGHTA, CDR2 FQGNSA. CDR3 region: CASSLFPYGGRAAYEQFF. CDR3 sequence (DNA): TGTGCCAGCAGCTTATTTCCCTACGGCGGGAGGGCAGCCTACGAGCAGTTCTTC.

This clonotype was recorded many times. The V call is TRBV7-9, the J call TRBJ1-2; 7 bases agree with TRBD1. V shed 4 bases and J 3 bases; nucleotides not matched to a gene: 5. Germline lookup yields CDR1 SEHNR and CDR2 FQNEAQ (reference sequence). The CDR3 runs to 14 residues. Here the CDR3 reads CASSSGTDYYGYTF. The CDR3 DNA is TGTGCCAGCAGCTCTGGGACAGACTACTATGGCTACACCTTC.